These 15 T cell receptor beta chains originate from one sample sequenced in a study of cytomegalovirus exposure and HLA in healthy donors. Primers included in the PCR were 60 Vbeta and 13 Jbeta primers. Sequencing was performed with immunoSEQ multiplex PCR; in TCRdb, only in-frame clones are kept and a portion is missing. The repertoire has roughly 140,000 clones, roughly 78% of them found once; the top ten carry about 3%. The material sequenced was PBMCs. These receptors all stem from a man between 40 and 49 years old in good health and CMV-seropositive.

In this sample, this clone turned up a few times. This sequence joins TRBV29-1 and TRBJ2-3, with D maybe TRBD1 (5 bases). Germline values: CDR1 SQVTM, CDR2 ANQGSEA. V lost 4 bases to trimming and J lost 4 bases, with 24 bases between them. The CDR3 loop spans 17 amino acids. CDR3 in amino acids: CSVVGFYGEGAADTQYF. CDR3 in DNA: TGCAGCGTTGTAGGTTTCTATGGGGAAGGGGCCGCAGATACGCAGTATTTT.

This clone appeared once. The chain employs TRBV6-4 and TRBJ2-3; 8 bases map to TRBD2. This CDR3 region has 15 residues. Germline CDR1 is MRHNA and CDR2 is SNTAGT. V dropped 4 bases and J dropped 7; count of bases not matched to a gene: 10. CDR3 nucleotides: TGTGCCAGCAGTGTCGAAGGACTAGCTATGAATACGCAGTATTTT. Translating it yields CASSVEGLAMNTQYF.

This sequence joins TRBV25-1 and TRBJ1-2, with TRBD1 identical over 8 bases. The CDR3 covers 12 residues. Trimming removed 8 bases from V and 8 bases from J; junction bases left unmatched: 7. The germline V gene encodes CDR1 MGHDK and CDR2 SYGVNS. As DNA, the CDR3 is TGTGCCAGCGCCAAACAGGGGGGCGGCTACACCTTC. This codes for CASAKQGGGYTF.

The chain is built from TRBV6-1 and TRBJ2-3, with 9 bases aligning to TRBD2. The germline gives CDR1 MNHNS, CDR2 SASEGT. The CDR3 runs 16 residues. V shed 2 bases, J shed 4 bases, and the junction held 7 bases outside the gene matches. The CDR3 is CASSESLRGGADTQYF. The CDR3 DNA reads as TGTGCCAGCAGTGAATCGTTGCGGGGGGGTGCAGATACGCAGTATTTT.

CDR3 sequence reads: CASSEQGGGTDTQYF. The CDR3 DNA is TGTGCCAGCAGCGAACAAGGGGGCGGCACAGATACGCAGTATTTT. V usage is TRBV7-2 and J usage is TRBJ2-3; TRBD1 matches 7 bases. With V trimmed by 5 bases and J by 1 base, 6 bases remained unmatched. The V gene's germline CDR1 is SGHTA and CDR2 FQGNSA. The CDR3 is 15 amino acids.

This clone occurred a few times. The chain joins TRBV11-2 to TRBJ2-7; 10 bases match TRBD2. Trimming removed 1 base from V and 0 bases from J; junction bases left unmatched: 3. The germline gives CDR1 SGHAT, CDR2 FQNNGV. The CDR3 runs to 16 residues. The CDR3 DNA is TGTGCCAGCAGCTTAGTTTTAGCGGGAGGCTCCTACGAGCAGTACTTC. It translates to CASSLVLAGGSYEQYF.

V gene TRBV6-5 combines with J gene TRBJ2-3; TRBD2 is a possible D gene (5 bases). V was clipped by 10 bases and J by 6 bases, with 11 bases between them. CDR1 and CDR2 (germline): MNHEY, SVGAGI. The CDR3 has 11 residues. In DNA, the CDR3 is TGTGCCACCCTCAAGCGGGATACGCAGTATTTT. Its translation: CATLKRDTQYF.

V gene TRBV6-6 combines with J gene TRBJ2-7, with 10 bases fitting TRBD2. Germline values: CDR1 MNHNY, CDR2 SVGAGI (reference sequence). The CDR3 is 14 amino acids. The trim removed 2 bases at V and 5 bases at J, leaving 3 bases unmatched. CDR3 sequence (DNA): TGTGCCAGCAGTTACGGGCTAGCGGGAGACGAGCAGTACTTC. Protein sequence: CASSYGLAGDEQYF.

The rearrangement links TRBV9 to TRBJ2-1; TRBD2 might be the D (5 bases). V lost 0 bases, J lost 9 bases, and 13 bases lay in between. The germline V gene has CDR1 SGDLS and CDR2 YYNGEE. The CDR3 contains 14 residues. CDR3 sequence: CASSVASSCCEQFF. In nucleotides, the CDR3 is TGTGCCAGCAGCGTAGCTTCTAGCTGTTGTGAGCAGTTCTTC.

In its sample, this clone was seen once. This chain uses TRBV30 with TRBJ2-7; D unresolved. The V gene's germline CDR1 is GTSNPN and CDR2 SVGIG (reference sequence). The CDR3 covers 11 residues. V dropped 7 bases and J dropped 2 bases, with 9 bases sitting between them. The CDR3 spells CAYAEPYEQYF. CDR3 coding DNA: TGTGCCTACGCGGAACCCTACGAGCAGTACTTC.

This clone has only a few counts. This chain uses TRBV7-8 with TRBJ2-7; 8 nucleotides match TRBD1. Germline V gives CDR1 SGHVS, CDR2 FQNEAQ. The ends lost 3 bases at V and 0 bases at J; junction bases unmatched: 16. This CDR3 has 19 residues. The CDR3 sequence: CASSFHSRKGQEASYEQYF. CDR3 nucleotide sequence: TGTGCCAGCAGCTTTCATTCAAGGAAGGGACAGGAGGCCTCCTACGAGCAGTACTTC.

The chain links TRBV4-1 to TRBJ2-2, with 8 bases lining up with TRBD2. The CDR3 is 16 amino acids. The germline V gene encodes CDR1 MGHRA and CDR2 YSYEKL. V lost 1 base, J lost 7 bases, and 8 bases stayed unmatched. CDR3 residues: CASSQVQRERNGELFF. The CDR3 coding sequence is TGCGCCAGCAGCCAAGTTCAGCGGGAGAGGAACGGGGAGCTGTTTTTT.

This chain links TRBV7-8 with TRBJ2-1; 8 bases line up with TRBD2. V lost 1 base and J lost 3; bases outside the gene matches: 5. This CDR3 contains 16 residues. The V gene's germline CDR1 is SGHVS and CDR2 FQNEAQ. CDR3 DNA sequence: TGTGCCAGCAGCTTAGGGGGGGCGGGAGGCTACAATGAGCAGTTCTTC. Protein sequence: CASSLGGAGGYNEQFF. The full variable domain, with the rest looked up from reference TRBV7-8 and TRBJ2-1, is GAGVSQSPRYKVAKRGQDVALRCDPISGHVSLFWYQQALGQGPEFLTYFQNEAQLDKSGLPSDRFFAERPEGSVSTLKIQRTQQEDSAVYLCASSLGGAGGYNEQFFGPGTRLTVL.

V is TRBV19 and J is TRBJ1-1, with D possibly being TRBD1 (6 bases). The V end lost 5 bases, the J end lost 5 bases, and 21 bases lay between the germline ends. Germline CDR1 is LNHDA and CDR2 is SQIVND (reference sequence). The CDR3 is 16 amino acids. The CDR3 here is CASSAPGQTSDTEAFF. Here the CDR3 DNA reads TGTGCCAGTAGTGCCCCCGGACAGACGTCGGATACTGAAGCTTTCTTT.

CDR3 nucleotides: TGTGCCAGCAGTAGTGGACACTTAGGTGAAGCTTTCTTT. Its translation: CASSSGHLGEAFF. This chain joins TRBV6-6 and TRBJ1-1, with a tentative D call TRBD1 (5 bases). The CDR3 is 13 residues long. The germline V gene encodes CDR1 MNHNY and CDR2 SVGAGI (reference sequence). The V end was cut by 5 bases, the J end by 7 bases, with 14 bases between.